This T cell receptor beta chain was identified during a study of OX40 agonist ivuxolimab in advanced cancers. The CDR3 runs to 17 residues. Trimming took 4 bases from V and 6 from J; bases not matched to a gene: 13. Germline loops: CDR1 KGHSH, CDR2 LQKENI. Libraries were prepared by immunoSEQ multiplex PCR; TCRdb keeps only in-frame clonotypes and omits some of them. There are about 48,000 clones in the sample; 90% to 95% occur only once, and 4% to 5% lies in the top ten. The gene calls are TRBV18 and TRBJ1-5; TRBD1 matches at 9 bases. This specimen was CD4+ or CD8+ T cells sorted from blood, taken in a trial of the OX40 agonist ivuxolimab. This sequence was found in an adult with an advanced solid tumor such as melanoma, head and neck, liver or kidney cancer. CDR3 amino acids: CASSHPQMTGGGQPQHF. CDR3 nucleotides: TGTGCCAGCTCACACCCCCAAATGACAGGGGGGGGTCAGCCCCAGCATTTT.